The 32 T cell receptor beta chains reported below all come from one sample, sequenced in a study of regulatory T cells in long-lasting Graves disease. The time point denotes: persistent/refractory GD, antithyroid drugs over 5 years with positive TRAb. RNA isolated from PBMCs was used to make the TCR library. Building the TCR beta libraries relied on iRepertoire HTBI primers, and CDR3 regions underwent Arm-PCR. Each CDR3 protein is one row after TCRdb ran MiXCR on the multiplex PCR reads. The sample holds hundreds of thousands of distinct CDR3 sequences, 20% seen once. Sequenced material: peripheral blood mononuclear cells (PBMCs), taken when the disease was refractory, from a patient treated with antithyroid drugs. These receptors were collected from a female donor with Graves disease.

This clonotype was observed a few times. V is TRBV7-9 and J is TRBJ1-1; D uncertain. The CDR3 length is 16 residues. The V gene lost 5 bases and the J gene lost 2 bases, with 18 bases spanning the gap. The germline V gene has CDR1 SEHNR and CDR2 FQNEAQ (reference sequence). CDR3 coding DNA: TGTGCCAGCAGCGCTGGAAGGTTGGGTGGAAACACTGAAGCTTTCTTT. Translating it yields CASSAGRLGGNTEAFF.

The sample holds many counts of this clonotype. The chain is built from TRBV5-8 and TRBJ2-7, with D possibly TRBD2 on 6 matching bases. The CDR3 covers 16 residues. The V end lost 3 bases, the J end lost 0 bases, and 16 bases lay between the germline ends. CDR1 SGHTS and CDR2 YDEGEE come from the germline V gene. The CDR3 loop reads CASSSLPSASSYEQYF. The CDR3 nucleotides read TGTGCCAGCAGCTCACTCCCTAGCGCCAGCTCCTACGAGCAGTACTTC.

This clonotype was counted only a few times. V is TRBV3-1 and J is TRBJ2-7; TRBD2 agrees at 8 bases. Losses at the gene ends were 4 bases for V and 5 bases for J; bases not matched to a gene: 7. This CDR3 is 14 amino acids long. Germline V CDR1 and CDR2: LGHDT, YNNKEL (reference sequence). Here the CDR3 reads CASSRERESHEQYF. CDR3 DNA sequence: TGTGCCAGCAGCCGCGAGCGGGAGTCCCACGAGCAGTACTTC.

This clonotype was recorded many times. The CDR3 DNA is TGTGCCAGCAGCGGGCAGGGGAATCCCAGAGCCTCCTACGAGCAGTACTTC. Translated, it gives CASSGQGNPRASYEQYF. V and J are TRBV12-3 or TRBV12-4 and TRBJ2-7, with D tentatively TRBD1 (6 bases). Trimming removed 6 bases from V and 0 bases from J, with 21 bases in between. This CDR3 is 17 amino acids long.

This clonotype was counted many times. The J gene is TRBJ2-2, the V gene TRBV20-1, with D perhaps matching TRBD2 (5 bases). V shed 3 bases and J shed 0 bases, with 11 bases lying between them. The CDR3 spans 15 residues. Germline V gene data show CDR1 as DFQATT and CDR2 as SNEGSKA (reference sequence). CDR3 nucleotides: TGCAGTGCTAGTTCGTGGCGGGCGAACACCGGGGAGCTGTTTTTT. Translating gives CSASSWRANTGELFF.

The V and J genes are TRBV7-9 and TRBJ2-5, with D unclear. Germline V gene sequence: CDR1 SEHNR, CDR2 FQNEAQ (reference sequence). The ends were cut back, 1 base at V and 5 bases at J, with 11 bases in the middle. The CDR3 runs to 14 residues. CDR3 loop: CASSLGVFEETQYF. The CDR3 region has the DNA TGTGCCAGCAGCTTAGGGGTATTCGAGGAGACCCAGTACTTC.

This chain joins TRBV5-6 and TRBJ2-2; 8 nucleotides agree with TRBD1. V lost 4 bases and J lost 4; bases outside the gene matches: 15. Germline CDR1 and CDR2: SGHDT and YYEEEE. The CDR3 length is 18 residues. The CDR3 bases are TGTGCCAGCAGCACTCAAAGCCGACAGGGGTACGGCACCGGGGAGCTGTTTTTT. As protein: CASSTQSRQGYGTGELFF.

V and J are TRBV27 and TRBJ1-1, with a possible D match to TRBD1 (6 bases). The CDR3 has 15 amino acids. The germline V gene encodes CDR1 MNHEY and CDR2 SMNVEV (reference sequence). The V and J ends lost 6 bases and 4 bases respectively, with 18 bases between them. CDR3 DNA sequence: TGTGCCAGCAGCCGGGAGGCGGGGGGCGGCACTGAAGCTTTCTTT. It specifies CASSREAGGGTEAFF.

The chain carries TRBV24-1 and TRBJ2-3; a weak D match, TRBD2 (6 bases). The CDR3 has 11 residues. V was cut by 8 bases and J by 14 bases, with 16 bases left in between. Per germline, CDR1 KGHDR and CDR2 SFDVKD. CDR3 in amino acids: CATIGGTRRYF. The CDR3, as DNA: TGTGCCACCATTGGAGGGACCCGGAGGTATTTT.

The gene calls are TRBV28 and TRBJ1-1; no firm D call. This CDR3 region has 12 residues. The V and J ends lost 6 bases and 4 bases respectively, with 9 bases between them. From germline, CDR1 is MDHEN and CDR2 SYDVKM. The CDR3 nucleotides read TGTGCCAGCAGACCTCCGGGCACTGAAGCTTTCTTT. Translated: CASRPPGTEAFF.

V and J are TRBV3-1 and TRBJ2-7; a possible D gene is TRBD1 (7 bases). Germline V lookup: CDR1 LGHDT, CDR2 YNNKEL (reference sequence). This CDR3 is 16 amino acids long. The V gene lost 3 bases and the J gene lost 3 bases, with 18 bases spanning the gap. The CDR3 region has the DNA TGTGCCAGCAGCCAGGAGGGACAGTCGAGATACTACGAGCAGTACTTC. It encodes CASSQEGQSRYYEQYF.

With respect to this clonotype: One end of the junction fails to match germline, which may point to a read error. The J gene is TRBJ2-7, the V gene TRBV14; D is unclear. CDR3 length: 13 amino acids. Germline CDR1 and CDR2: SGHDN and FVKESK. CDR3 in DNA: TGTGCCAGCAGCCAAGAAGTCAGATACGAGCAGCACTTC. This codes for CASSQEVRYEQHF.

The V and J genes are TRBV18 and TRBJ2-1; 8 positions agree with TRBD1. Germline CDR1 and CDR2: KGHSH and LQKENI. The CDR3 loop spans 17 amino acids. Trimming took 6 bases from V and 0 from J; bases not matched to a gene: 10. The CDR3 sequence is CASSSAGGTFSYNEQFF. DNA of the CDR3: TGTGCCAGCTCCTCTGCAGGGGGCACCTTCTCCTACAATGAGCAGTTCTTC.

This clonotype appeared many times. The chain employs TRBV29-1 and TRBJ1-1; 9 positions match TRBD1. CDR1 is SQVTM and CDR2 is ANQGSEA in the germline V gene. J lost 0 bases, V lost 4 bases, and 0 bases had no gene match. The CDR3 length is 13 residues. CDR3 loop: CSVGQGVNTEAFF. The CDR3, as DNA: TGCAGCGTTGGACAGGGGGTGAACACTGAAGCTTTCTTT.

Details on this clonotype: A read error may explain this, as a much larger clone is one base away. The chain uses TRBV6-2 or TRBV6-3 and TRBJ1-1; unclear D gene. The CDR3 length is 12 residues. V dropped 5 bases and J dropped 5 bases, with 9 bases sitting between them. Germline CDR1 is MNHEY and CDR2 is SVGEGT. The CDR3 loop is CASSPYGTEAFF. The CDR3 DNA is TGTGCCAGCAGTCCCTATGGGACTGAAGCTTTCTTT.

Notes on this clonotype: This CDR3 is missing its conserved last phenylalanine or tryptophan, likely due to a read error. The chain employs TRBV19 and TRBJ1-6; TRBD1 might be the D (5 bases). The germline CDR1 and CDR2 sequences are LNHDA and SQIVND (reference sequence). Trimming left V 5 bases short and J 5 bases short, with 10 bases between. The CDR3 runs to 14 residues. This chain's CDR3 is CASSVGLDNSPLHS. The CDR3 nucleotides read TGTGCCAGTAGTGTGGGACTGGATAATTCACCCCTCCACTCT.

The rearrangement links TRBV6-5 to TRBJ2-2; 7 nucleotides agree with TRBD1. This CDR3 comprises 15 residues. J gave up 4 bases and V 6 bases, and 8 bases lay outside the gene matches. CDR1 is MNHEY and CDR2 is SVGAGI in the germline V gene. CDR3 sequence (DNA): TGTGCCAGCAGGTACAGGGGAACCGTCACCGGGGAGCTGTTTTTT. It specifies CASRYRGTVTGELFF.

Concerning this clonotype itself: The junction shows a germline mismatch at one end, possibly a read error. The chain couples TRBV19 to TRBJ1-5; tentatively, D is TRBD1 (5 bases). From germline, CDR1 is LNHDA and CDR2 SQIVND (reference sequence). CDR3 length: 15 residues. The CDR3 DNA follows: TGTGCCAGTAGCCCGACAGTTTTCGGCAATCAGCCCCAACATTTT. Amino acid sequence: CASSPTVFGNQPQHF.

There are many counts of this clonotype. The chain is built from TRBV29-1 and TRBJ1-2; D is ambiguous. Germline V gene data show CDR1 as SQVTM and CDR2 as ANQGSEA. The V end was cut by 2 bases, the J end by 8 bases, with 12 bases between. The CDR3 has 12 amino acids. The CDR3 loop reads CSVEYSYMGYTF. CDR3 nucleotides: TGCAGCGTTGAATACAGTTATATGGGCTACACCTTC.

This clonotype appeared many times. The genes are TRBV29-1 and TRBJ1-2, with 8 bases identical to TRBD1. Trimming took 4 bases from V and 1 from J; bases not matched to a gene: 8. CDR1 is SQVTM and CDR2 is ANQGSEA in the germline V gene. The length of the CDR3 is 15 residues. The CDR3 nucleotides read TGCAGCGTTGGTCGACAGGGGAGCGGTAACTATGGCTACACCTTC. As protein: CSVGRQGSGNYGYTF.

The chain couples TRBV2 to TRBJ2-2, with a tentative D call TRBD2 (5 bases). The V end was cut by 7 bases, the J end by 6 bases, with 15 bases between. CDR1 SNHLY and CDR2 FYNNEI come from the germline V gene. The CDR3 contains 14 residues. The CDR3 region has the DNA TGTGCCAGCAAAGAAGAGGGTCCCGCCGGGGAGCTGTTTTTT. This sequence encodes CASKEEGPAGELFF. The full variable domain, completed using reference TRBV2 and TRBJ2-2, is EPEVTQTPSHQVTQMGQEVILRCVPISNHLYFYWYRQILGQKVEFLVSFYNNEISEKSEIFDDQFSVERPDGSNFTLKIRSTKLEDSAMYFCASKEEGPAGELFFGEGSRLTVL.

V is TRBV3-1 and J is TRBJ2-1; D gene uncertain. Looked up from germline, CDR1 is LGHDT and CDR2 is YNNKEL (reference sequence). This CDR3 contains 12 residues. The V end was cut by 6 bases, the J end by 13 bases, with 16 bases between. The CDR3 here is CASSLGSGRQFF. CDR3 coding DNA: TGTGCCAGCAGTCTAGGATCCGGACGCCAGTTCTTC.

This clonotype turned up a few times. This chain's CDR3 is CAWSMTRRSGSPLHF. Written as DNA, the CDR3 is TGTGCCTGGAGTATGACACGGAGGTCTGGTTCACCCCTCCACTTT. The V gene is TRBV30, the J gene TRBJ1-6; D ambiguous. The V and J ends lost 2 bases and 9 bases respectively, with 17 bases between them. CDR1 and CDR2 from the germline V gene are GTSNPN and SVGIG (reference sequence). This CDR3 is 15 amino acids long.

The V gene is TRBV2, the J gene TRBJ2-7; 7 bases line up with TRBD1. The CDR3 has 12 residues. Germline V lookup: CDR1 SNHLY, CDR2 FYNNEI. The V gene end was trimmed by 8 bases and the J gene end by 3 bases; junction bases not matched to a gene: 4. The CDR3 region is CASRDSRYEQYF. CDR3 in DNA: TGTGCCAGCCGGGACAGTCGCTACGAGCAGTACTTC.

The chain combines TRBV5-1 with TRBJ1-1, with D maybe TRBD1 (5 bases). The CDR3 has 17 residues. V was cut by 2 bases and J by 8 bases, with 25 bases left in between. Germline V gene lookup returns CDR1 SGHRS and CDR2 YFSETQ. The CDR3 loop is CASSFGLWQGQLAEAFF. CDR3 nucleotide sequence: TGCGCCAGCAGCTTTGGACTATGGCAGGGCCAGCTTGCCGAAGCTTTCTTT.

The genes are TRBV20-1 and TRBJ2-7; TRBD1 matches at 8 bases. The CDR3 sequence is 15 residues long. The germline V gene has CDR1 DFQATT and CDR2 SNEGSKA (reference sequence). Germline trimming cut 3 bases from V and 6 bases from J; bases unmatched to any gene: 13. The CDR3 reads CSARVSTGAWGEQYF. The CDR3 DNA follows: TGCAGTGCTAGGGTTTCGACAGGGGCCTGGGGCGAGCAGTACTTC.

This clonotype occurred many times. The rearrangement links TRBV6-5 to TRBJ2-5; D might be TRBD1 or TRBD2, each matching 5 bases. The ends were cut back, 4 bases at V and 5 bases at J, with 17 bases in the middle. The CDR3 contains 15 residues. Germline V lookup: CDR1 MNHEY, CDR2 SVGAGI. CDR3 sequence reads: CASSSSGGTRETQYF. The CDR3 bases are TGTGCCAGCAGTTCCAGTGGGGGTACGAGGGAGACCCAGTACTTC.

V gene TRBV29-1 combines with J gene TRBJ2-7; D remains unclear. Germline V lookup: CDR1 SQVTM, CDR2 ANQGSEA. The CDR3 has 13 residues. Trimming removed 4 bases from V and 4 bases from J, with 14 bases in between. The CDR3 DNA sequence: TGCAGCGTTGTTGGCCCCCCGACTTACGAGCAGTACTTC. Translated, it gives CSVVGPPTYEQYF.

This clonotype was counted only a few times. The genes are TRBV2 and TRBJ1-6; no definite D call. Between the trimmed V and J ends, which lost 10 bases and 5 bases, there was a span of 18 bases. The CDR3 is 15 amino acids. The V gene's germline CDR1 is SNHLY and CDR2 FYNNEI. CDR3 protein: CANTRPPSDNSPLHF. The CDR3 DNA is TGTGCCAACACTCGTCCCCCGTCGGATAATTCACCCCTCCACTTT.

The table lists this clonotype with many counts. The chain employs TRBV27 and TRBJ2-7; 7 bases line up with TRBD1. J was trimmed by 1 base and V by 6 bases; bases with no gene match: 6. The germline CDR1 and CDR2 sequences are MNHEY and SMNVEV (reference sequence). The CDR3 runs to 14 residues. The CDR3 spells CASSFTTGSYEQYF. CDR3 bases: TGTGCCAGCAGCTTCACGACAGGGTCCTACGAGCAGTACTTC.

This clonotype showed up many times. The chain uses TRBV7-2 and TRBJ1-1, with D hard to call. The germline gives CDR1 SGHTA, CDR2 FQGNSA. CDR3 length equals 13 residues. V lost 1 base and J lost 5, with 8 bases in between. In DNA, the CDR3 is TGTGCCAGCAGCTTAGAACGAAAGACTGAAGCTTTCTTT. Protein sequence: CASSLERKTEAFF.

This clonotype was seen just once. This may arise from a read error, as a much more abundant clone is one base away. Likely a read error: the CDR3 ends without its conserved phenylalanine or tryptophan. V and J are TRBV7-2 and TRBJ2-7, with a weak D call TRBD2 (5 bases). V was pared by 5 bases and J by 1 base, with 18 bases between. CDR3 length: 16 residues. Germline CDR1 reads SGHTA; CDR2 reads FQGNSA. This CDR3 reads CASSPAGGSESYEQYL. CDR3 nucleotide sequence: TGTGCCAGCAGCCCCGCTGGCGGTAGCGAGTCCTACGAGCAGTACTTA.